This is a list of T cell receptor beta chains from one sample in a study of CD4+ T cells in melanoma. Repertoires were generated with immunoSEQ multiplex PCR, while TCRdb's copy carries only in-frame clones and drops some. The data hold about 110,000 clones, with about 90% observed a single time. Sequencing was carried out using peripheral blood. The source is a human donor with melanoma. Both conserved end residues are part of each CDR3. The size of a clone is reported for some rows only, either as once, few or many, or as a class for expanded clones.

CSVDGGDSYEQYF	.	TRBV29-1
CASSLVKGHGNTIYF	once	TRBV7-2
CASSLGQGIYGYTF	.	TRBV5-1
CASSLNQGAGQPQHF	.	TRBV7-6
CAITSDDSNEQFF	once	TRBV10-3
CASSVGGGWGGQETQYF	.	TRBV9
CASGVFSYNEQFF	.	TRBV2
CASSTPGTGAYEQYF	.	TRBV19
CASSAIAGVKSETQYF	.	TRBV11-1
CASSAPELPYEQYF	.	TRBV18
CATGTGSSYNEQFF	.	TRBV6-5
CASGGASSYNEQFF	.	TRBV19
CASSLDHYAFF	once	TRBV7-8
CASSAGTGSNQPQHF	once	TRBV5-1
CASSTTSGRAGGTDTQYF	.	TRBV4-1
CSAIQENTEAFF	.	TRBV29-1
CASSSNHRMTGGADEQFF	.	TRBV13
CASSQIFGNTIYF	once	TRBV4-1
CASTPGTANTEAFF	.	TRBV14
CASSSRGSGVGNSPLHF	.	TRBV11-2
CASSLISGRLYEQYF	.	TRBV5-1
CASTPTGQGLYGYTF	.	TRBV6-1
CASSLLAGDRGEQFF	.	TRBV5-1
CASSPRTSGRGGETQYF	.	TRBV9
CASSRSRGDEQFF	.	TRBV7-3
CASSLYQETQYF	.	TRBV2
CASSPGTGSHGYTF	.	TRBV27
CASSPYKLGSSYEQYF	.	TRBV5-6
CASGGQESSYEQYF	once	TRBV9
CASRSGGAGGELFF	.	TRBV7-7
CTSSQDLRHQETQYF	.	TRBV1
CASSLYGIRGSDTQYF	.	TRBV5-6
CAGGWGRQETQYF	.	TRBV2